The rows below give T cell receptor beta chains drawn from one sample of a study of blood T cell repertoires in COVID-19. This table comes from immunoSEQ multiplex PCR, and its TCRdb copy is limited to in-frame clones, with some not included. The profile shows 200,000 to 300,000 clones, over 70% of them singletons. The material sequenced was peripheral blood. The receptors shown here come from a human donor in a cohort sampled during active COVID-19. The CDR3 runs from the conserved cysteine through the conserved F or W. A D gene is named only where the DNA matches it firmly. Clone size is not always given. Where it is, it says once, few, many or a class for expanded clones.

d_call j_call v_call clone_size cdr3_length cdr3_nt cdr3_aa
- TRBJ1-2 TRBV18 - 15 TGTGCCAGCTCACCCAGGCAGAACACTAACTATGGCTACACCTTC CASSPRQNTNYGYTF
TRBD1 TRBJ2-7 TRBV29-1 - 12 TGCAGCGTTGAACGACAGGGCCACGAGCAGTACTTC CSVERQGHEQYF
- TRBJ2-7 TRBV19 few 15 TGTGCCAGTAGTATCCAGGGCCTCGACCCTTACGAGCAGTACTTC CASSIQGLDPYEQYF
TRBD2 TRBJ2-1 TRBV4-1 - 15 TGCGCCAGCAGCCAATGGGGGGGTTCCTACAATGAGCAGTTCTTC CASSQWGGSYNEQFF
- TRBJ1-1 TRBV28 - 12 TGTGCCAGCAGTTTACCCTACGGGGAAGCTTTCTTT CASSLPYGEAFF
- TRBJ1-2 TRBV6-5 once 13 TGTGCCAGCAGTTACTCGTCCAGCTATGGCTACACCTTC CASSYSSSYGYTF
- TRBJ1-1 TRBV6-5 - 13 TGTGCCAGCAGTTACGGGCAGAACACTGAAGCTTTCTTT CASSYGQNTEAFF
TRBD2 TRBJ2-3 TRBV7-9 - 15 TGTGCCAGCAGCACAACTAGCGGCCCCACAGATACGCAGTATTTT CASSTTSGPTDTQYF
TRBD1 TRBJ1-1 TRBV18 once 16 TGTGCCAGCTCACCGTGGACAGGGGGCATGAACACTGAAGCTTTCTTT CASSPWTGGMNTEAFF
TRBD1 TRBJ1-2 TRBV5-1 - 15 TGCGCCAGCAGCTCAGAGGGACAGGGGCACTATGGCTACACCTTC CASSSEGQGHYGYTF
TRBD2 TRBJ2-3 TRBV19 - 16 TGTGCCAGTAGTATGAGGACTAGCTTTCTCCCGGATACGCAGTATTTT CASSMRTSFLPDTQYF